The 29 T cell receptor beta chains listed next were all sequenced from one sample in a study of shared clonotypes between healthy human individuals. The method was immunoSEQ multiplex PCR; TCRdb's version includes in-frame clones alone and lacks a portion of them. Among roughly 700,000 clones listed, about 90% were seen once. Sequences were obtained from memory CD8+ T cells from PBMCs. Subset of the sample: CD45RO+ cells pooled with CCR7-negative TemRA cells. The receptors here all came from a young man in good health. Some clones in this sample may be carry-over from other donors' samples.

The rearrangement joins TRBV27 to TRBJ2-1; TRBD2 is a possible D gene (6 bases). Germline loops: CDR1 MNHEY, CDR2 SMNVEV (reference sequence). This CDR3 has 14 amino acids. Trimming cost V 3 bases and J 8 bases, with 14 bases left between them. The CDR3 protein is CASSFGRGTDEQFF. CDR3 in DNA: TGTGCCAGCAGTTTCGGCCGGGGGACTGATGAGCAGTTCTTC.

This chain joins TRBV7-9 and TRBJ2-1, with 10 bases matching TRBD1. The ends lost 3 bases at V and 4 bases at J; junction bases unmatched: 3. CDR1 is SEHNR and CDR2 is FQNEAQ in the germline V gene (reference sequence). This CDR3 has 15 amino acids. This chain's CDR3 is CASSFPGQGYNEQFF. For the CDR3, the DNA is TGTGCCAGCAGCTTCCCGGGACAGGGGTACAATGAGCAGTTCTTC.

J is TRBJ2-2 and V is TRBV7-2; TRBD1 might be the D (6 bases). CDR3 length: 19 residues. Trimming pared 1 base from V and 6 bases from J, leaving 24 bases between. CDR1 is SGHTA and CDR2 is FQGNSA in the germline V gene. CDR3 nucleotides: TGTGCCAGCAGCTTAGGGGGGCTGAATTTACACGCCCGGGCCGGGGAGCTGTTTTTT. It codes for CASSLGGLNLHARAGELFF.

This clone was seen only once. The chain employs TRBV4-2 and TRBJ2-5; no definite D call. The CDR3 contains 13 residues. The germline CDR1 and CDR2 sequences are LGHNA and YNFKEQ. The V gene lost 1 base and the J gene lost 5 bases, with 8 bases spanning the gap. The chain's CDR3 is CASSQGLRETQYF. The DNA for the CDR3 is TGTGCCAGCAGCCAAGGCCTTCGCGAGACCCAGTACTTC.

This rearrangement joins TRBV19 to TRBJ2-5; D might be TRBD1 or TRBD2, each matching 7 bases. The CDR3 length is 16 residues. Trimming left V 3 bases short and J 3 bases short, with 17 bases between. Germline CDR1 LNHDA, CDR2 SQIVND (reference sequence). The CDR3 loop reads CASSMGPRGGEETQYF. DNA of the CDR3: TGTGCCAGTAGTATGGGTCCCAGGGGGGGGGAAGAGACCCAGTACTTC.

CDR3 nucleotide sequence: TGTGCCAGCAGTTTTTGGGTAGACAATGAGCAGTTCTTC. It codes for CASSFWVDNEQFF. The rearrangement joins TRBV27 to TRBJ2-1; D unresolved. The CDR3 consists of 13 residues. The germline gives CDR1 MNHEY, CDR2 SMNVEV (reference sequence). V dropped 3 bases and J dropped 5 bases, with 8 bases sitting between them.

The rearrangement links TRBV15 to TRBJ1-3, with TRBD1 identical over 8 bases. This CDR3 has 16 residues. Germline assignment: CDR1 LNHNV and CDR2 YYDKDF (reference sequence). The V segment lost 0 bases and the J segment 4 bases; nucleotides outside the gene matches: 5. The CDR3 coding sequence is TGTGCCACCAGCAGAGAGGCCAGGGGGCCCGGAAACACCATATATTTT. It yields the protein CATSREARGPGNTIYF. Supplemented by reference TRBV15 and TRBJ1-3, the full variable domain reads DAMVIQNPRYQVTQFGKPVTLSCSQTLNHNVMYWYQQKSSQAPKLLFHYYDKDFNNEADTPDNFQSRRPNTSFCFLDIRSPGLGDTAMYLCATSREARGPGNTIYFGEGSWLTVV.

Turning to this clone: Distinct nucleotide sequences in the sample also encode this CDR3. The CDR3: CASSFGTGYEQYF. In DNA form, the CDR3 reads TGTGCCAGCAGTTTCGGCACGGGCTACGAGCAGTACTTC. The J gene is TRBJ2-7, the V gene TRBV27; D is unresolved. Germline V gene lookup returns CDR1 MNHEY and CDR2 SMNVEV (reference sequence). The CDR3 runs 13 residues. The V end was cut by 3 bases, the J end by 3 bases, with 9 bases between.

The rearrangement joins TRBV28 to TRBJ1-2; the match to TRBD1 covers 8 bases. The V segment lost 7 bases and the J segment 4 bases; nucleotides outside the gene matches: 11. Germline assignment: CDR1 MDHEN and CDR2 SYDVKM. This CDR3 is 15 amino acids long. CDR3 loop: CASTLLTGDGYGYTF. The CDR3 nucleotides read TGTGCCAGCACCCTCTTGACAGGGGACGGCTATGGCTACACCTTC.

CDR3 sequence reads: CASTHLGGEYWKQETQYF. The CDR3 DNA follows: TGTGCCAGCACCCATTTAGGGGGGGAGTATTGGAAACAAGAGACCCAGTACTTC. The chain employs TRBV5-4 and TRBJ2-5; D is perhaps TRBD2 (7 bases). The CDR3 is 18 residues long. The V end was cut by 6 bases, the J end by 2 bases, with 26 bases between. In germline, CDR1 is SGHNT, CDR2 YYREEE (reference sequence). The full variable domain, in which reference TRBV5-4 and TRBJ2-5 provide the parts outside the CDR3, is ETGVTQSPTHLIKTRGQQVTLRCSSQSGHNTVSWYQQALGQGPQFIFQYYREEENGRGNFPPRFSGLQFPNYSSELNVNALELDDSALYLCASTHLGGEYWKQETQYFGPGTRLLVL.

V and J are TRBV27 and TRBJ2-1; D remains ambiguous. This CDR3 has 14 residues. Germline V gene lookup returns CDR1 MNHEY and CDR2 SMNVEV (reference sequence). Trimming shortened V by 7 bases and J by 5 bases, and 15 bases separated the two germline ends. The CDR3 loop reads CASTHYGRDNEQFF. The CDR3 region has the DNA TGTGCCAGCACGCACTATGGCCGGGACAATGAGCAGTTCTTC.

Concerning this clone: Other DNA sequences in the same sample also yield this CDR3. The V gene is TRBV27, the J gene TRBJ1-5; TRBD1 aligns across 11 bases. The length of the CDR3 is 14 residues. Germline-derived CDR1 and CDR2 are MNHEY and SMNVEV (reference sequence). J gave up 6 bases and V 6 bases, and 4 bases lay outside the gene matches. The CDR3 region has the DNA TGTGCCAGCAGCCTGGGGACAGGGGGTCAGCCCCAGCATTTT. Its protein is CASSLGTGGQPQHF.

The chain combines TRBV2 with TRBJ2-1; TRBD2 agrees at 11 bases. The length of the CDR3 is 17 residues. V was clipped by 7 bases and J by 8 bases; unmatched bases: 16. Germline loops: CDR1 SNHLY, CDR2 FYNNEI. CDR3 region: CASNGEVSGRALDEQFF. CDR3 coding DNA: TGTGCCAGCAATGGGGAAGTTAGCGGGAGGGCCTTGGATGAGCAGTTCTTC.

This sequence joins TRBV7-2 and TRBJ2-1, with 11 nucleotides matching TRBD2. V was pared by 5 bases and J by 4 bases, with 7 bases of the junction left unmatched. Germline V gene lookup returns CDR1 SGHTA and CDR2 FQGNSA. The CDR3 runs 16 residues. CDR3 sequence (DNA): TGTGCCAGCAGCGCTTTAGCGGGAGGGCTGTACAATGAGCAGTTCTTC. Translation gives CASSALAGGLYNEQFF.

The rearrangement joins TRBV9 to TRBJ2-3; 14 bases are shared with TRBD2. Germline CDR1 reads SGDLS; CDR2 reads YYNGEE. V gave up 0 bases and J gave up 5 bases; unmatched junction bases: 17. The CDR3 is 21 amino acids. CDR3 sequence: CASSVAVAGLAGAPGGDTQYF. CDR3 nucleotide sequence: TGTGCCAGCAGCGTAGCAGTGGCGGGACTAGCGGGAGCCCCTGGAGGAGATACGCAGTATTTT.

This sequence joins TRBV28 and TRBJ2-6; D unclear. Trimming took 7 bases from V and 3 from J, leaving 7 bases between them. Per germline, CDR1 MDHEN and CDR2 SYDVKM. CDR3 length: 13 amino acids. As DNA, the CDR3 is TGTGCCAGCACAAGGAGTGGGGCCAACGTCCTGACTTTC. It specifies CASTRSGANVLTF.

The chain joins TRBV5-4 to TRBJ2-5; possibly TRBD1 for D (6 bases). The V end lost 4 bases, the J end lost 6 bases, and 19 bases lay between the germline ends. Looked up from germline, CDR1 is SGHNT and CDR2 is YYREEE (reference sequence). The CDR3 totals 15 residues. This chain's CDR3 is CASSPPPGQLQTQYF. The DNA of the CDR3 is TGTGCCAGCAGCCCGCCCCCGGGACAACTCCAGACCCAGTACTTC. Using reference TRBV5-4 and TRBJ2-5 for the parts outside the CDR3, the full variable domain is ETGVTQSPTHLIKTRGQQVTLRCSSQSGHNTVSWYQQALGQGPQFIFQYYREEENGRGNFPPRFSGLQFPNYSSELNVNALELDDSALYLCASSPPPGQLQTQYFGPGTRLLVL.

The sample holds many counts of this clone. The genes are TRBV25-1 and TRBJ2-1; no clear D. The germline CDR1 and CDR2 sequences are MGHDK and SYGVNS. V was trimmed by 5 bases and J by 9 bases, leaving 17 bases between them. This CDR3 has 14 amino acids. The CDR3: CASSPSGRVVEQFF. Written as DNA, the CDR3 is TGTGCCAGCAGTCCCAGTGGTAGGGTCGTTGAGCAGTTCTTC. Full variable domain (rest looked up from reference TRBV25-1 and TRBJ2-1): EADIYQTPRYLVIGTGKKITLECSQTMGHDKMYWYQQDPGMELHLIHYSYGVNSTEKGDLSSESTVSRIRTEHFPLTLESARPSHTSQYLCASSPSGRVVEQFFGPGTRLTVL.

This clone was seen just once. This rearrangement joins TRBV10-3 to TRBJ1-1; D uncertain. CDR1 is ENHRY, CDR2 SYGVKD, per germline. The V and J ends lost 2 bases and 0 bases respectively, with 7 bases between them. This CDR3 is built from 14 residues. The chain's CDR3 is CAISETRMNTEAFF. CDR3 nucleotides: TGTGCCATCAGTGAGACCCGTATGAACACTGAAGCTTTCTTT.

The chain combines TRBV7-9 with TRBJ1-5; TRBD1 might be the D (5 bases). V lost 4 bases, J lost 3 bases, and 13 bases lay in between. The V gene's germline CDR1 is SEHNR and CDR2 FQNEAQ (reference sequence). CDR3 length: 15 residues. CDR3 residues: CASSSHGDPNQPQHF. In nucleotides, the CDR3 is TGTGCCAGCAGCTCCCATGGGGACCCCAATCAGCCCCAGCATTTT.

The chain is built from TRBV18 and TRBJ1-4; 9 nucleotides match TRBD1. The trim removed 6 bases at V and 14 bases at J, leaving 13 bases unmatched. Per the germline V gene, CDR1 is KGHSH and CDR2 is LQKENI. The CDR3 length is 14 residues. In DNA, the CDR3 is TGTGCCAGCTCCAGAGGGACAGGGTCAAGTCGTCTGTTTTTT. Protein sequence: CASSRGTGSSRLFF.

The rearrangement links TRBV9 to TRBJ2-5; no reliable D call. CDR3 size: 15 residues. The V and J ends lost 6 bases and 1 base respectively, with 16 bases between them. CDR1 is SGDLS and CDR2 is YYNGEE in the germline V gene. CDR3 sequence: CASTGGGGSQETQYF. DNA for the CDR3: TGTGCCAGCACGGGCGGCGGCGGATCCCAAGAGACCCAGTACTTC.

The chain combines TRBV18 with TRBJ1-4; the match to TRBD1 covers 10 bases. CDR1 is KGHSH and CDR2 is LQKENI in the germline V gene. This CDR3 has 19 residues. Losses at the gene ends were 3 bases for V and 3 bases for J; bases not matched to a gene: 13. For the CDR3, the DNA is TGTGCCAGCTCACCGCACGGAATTACCGGGACAGGGGCTAATGAAAAACTGTTTTTT. Amino acids: CASSPHGITGTGANEKLFF.

V gene TRBV28 combines with J gene TRBJ1-4, with D tentatively TRBD1 (6 bases). There are 15 residues in the CDR3. Germline CDR1 is MDHEN and CDR2 is SYDVKM. V was trimmed by 6 bases and J by 7 bases, leaving 18 bases between them. CDR3 coding DNA: TGTGCCAGCAGCTCCAACAGGGTTTGGGGTGAAAAACTGTTTTTT. It codes for CASSSNRVWGEKLFF.

This clone was counted ten times or more. This chain connects TRBV9 to TRBJ2-3, with D perhaps assigned TRBD1 or TRBD2 (5 bases each). The V and J ends lost 3 bases and 0 bases respectively, with 11 bases between them. The CDR3 covers 15 residues. Per the germline V gene, CDR1 is SGDLS and CDR2 is YYNGEE. This CDR3 is CASSAGRASTDTQYF. CDR3 bases: TGTGCCAGCAGCGCGGGACGAGCAAGCACAGATACGCAGTATTTT.

The J gene is TRBJ1-1, the V gene TRBV5-1; no definite D call. CDR1 is SGHRS, CDR2 YFSETQ, per germline. The CDR3 spans 16 residues. V lost 4 bases, J lost 4 bases, and 20 bases lay in between. The CDR3 DNA is TGCGCCAGCAGCCCGGCGGGCCCCCCATGGAGCACTGAAGCTTTCTTT. This translates into CASSPAGPPWSTEAFF.

The chain links TRBV10-3 to TRBJ1-2, with D maybe TRBD1 (5 bases). The V gene's germline CDR1 is ENHRY and CDR2 SYGVKD. V lost 2 bases and J lost 2, with 9 bases in between. CDR3 length: 14 residues. The CDR3 region is CAISEPGRNYGYTF. In DNA form, the CDR3 reads TGTGCCATCAGTGAGCCGGGACGGAACTATGGCTACACCTTC.

The V and J genes are TRBV27 and TRBJ2-7, with D possibly TRBD1 on 6 matching bases. From germline, CDR1 is MNHEY and CDR2 SMNVEV (reference sequence). Trimming stripped 0 bases from V and 3 bases from J, with 12 bases between. This CDR3 is built from 15 residues. The chain's CDR3 is CASSLSLGTYYEQYF. DNA for the CDR3: TGTGCCAGCAGTTTATCCTTAGGGACATACTACGAGCAGTACTTC.

The chain is built from TRBV4-3 and TRBJ2-1, with D perhaps matching TRBD2 (5 bases). Looked up from germline, CDR1 is LGHNA and CDR2 is YSLEER. The CDR3 spans 15 residues. Trimming cost V 0 bases and J 4 bases, with 10 bases left between them. CDR3 coding DNA: TGCGCCAGCAGCCAAGAGCGGGTAAGGTACAATGAGCAGTTCTTC. Translated, it gives CASSQERVRYNEQFF.